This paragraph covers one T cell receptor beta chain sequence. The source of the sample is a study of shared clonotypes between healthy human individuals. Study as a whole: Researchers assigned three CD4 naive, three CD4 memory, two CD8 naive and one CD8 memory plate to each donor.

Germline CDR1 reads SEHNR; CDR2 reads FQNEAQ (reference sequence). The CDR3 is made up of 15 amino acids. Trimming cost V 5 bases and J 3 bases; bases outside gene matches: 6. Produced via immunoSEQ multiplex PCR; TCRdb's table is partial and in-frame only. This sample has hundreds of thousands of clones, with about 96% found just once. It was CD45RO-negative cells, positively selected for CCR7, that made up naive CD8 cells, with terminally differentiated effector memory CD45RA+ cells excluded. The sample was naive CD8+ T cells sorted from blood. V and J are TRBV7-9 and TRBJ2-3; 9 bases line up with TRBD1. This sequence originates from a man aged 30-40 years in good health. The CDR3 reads CASSARDRVTDTQYF. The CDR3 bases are TGTGCCAGCAGCGCCCGGGACAGGGTGACAGATACGCAGTATTTT.